Below, 13 T cell receptor beta chains from the same sample are listed, as sequenced in a study of T-cell reconstitution after alpha-beta-depleted transplantation in children. No antigens are known for them. Study-level points and caveats: T-cell counts and diversity at one year following transplant were attributed mainly to newly produced T cells.

Unique molecular identifiers tagged the TCRbeta library. MiXCR, run by TCRdb on the PCR reads, gives a single entry per CDR3 protein. This table holds some 300,000 distinct CDR3 sequences, around 7.1% found once. The specimen was peripheral blood, collected 360 days after TCRalphabeta/CD19-depleted stem cell transplant. These receptors were obtained from a female patient aged 2-15 years who had a stem cell transplant for Fanconi anemia, so the T cells may come from the graft donor.

The chain is built from TRBV20-1 and TRBJ2-5, with TRBD2 matching over 10 bases. Trimming removed 6 bases from V and 5 bases from J; junction bases left unmatched: 12. Germline V lookup: CDR1 DFQATT, CDR2 SNEGSKA (reference sequence). The CDR3 spans 15 residues. The CDR3 sequence: CSAPPLAGVRETQYF. The DNA for the CDR3 is TGCAGTGCCCCCCCCCTAGCGGGAGTGAGGGAGACCCAGTACTTC.

This clonotype has a count of ten or more. The rearrangement joins TRBV20-1 to TRBJ2-1; 7 bases are shared with TRBD1. V lost 1 base and J lost 3; bases outside the gene matches: 9. From germline, CDR1 is DFQATT and CDR2 SNEGSKA (reference sequence). This CDR3 is built from 16 residues. The CDR3 DNA reads TGCAGTGCTAGAGGGGGACAGCCTCAACTCTACAATGAGCAGTTCTTC. Amino acids: CSARGGQPQLYNEQFF.

This chain uses TRBV25-1 with TRBJ2-5; 10 nucleotides line up with TRBD2. Germline lookup yields CDR1 MGHDK and CDR2 SYGVNS. The CDR3 has 15 residues. V trimming: 4 bases; J trimming: 5 bases; junction bases outside the gene matches: 7. The CDR3 DNA follows: TGTGCCAGCAGTGCTCTAGCGGGGGTTGCGGAGACCCAGTACTTC. Translated: CASSALAGVAETQYF. Using reference TRBV25-1 and TRBJ2-5 for the parts outside the CDR3, the full variable domain is EADIYQTPRYLVIGTGKKITLECSQTMGHDKMYWYQQDPGMELHLIHYSYGVNSTEKGDLSSESTVSRIRTEHFPLTLESARPSHTSQYLCASSALAGVAETQYFGPGTRLLVL.

This clonotype was detected ten times or more. The rearrangement joins TRBV4-3 to TRBJ2-4; perhaps TRBD1 as D (5 bases). The CDR3 extends over 14 amino acids. With 0 bases removed from V and 8 bases from J, the gap between germline ends came to 11 bases. Germline values: CDR1 LGHNA, CDR2 YSLEER. CDR3 DNA: TGCGCCAGCAGCCAAGACAGGGTTAAGGACATTCAGTACTTC. Its translation: CASSQDRVKDIQYF.

For this clonotype: A junction boundary mismatches the germline segment, possibly from a read error. V usage is TRBV3-1 and J usage is TRBJ2-2, with a weak D call TRBD1 (5 bases). The CDR3 consists of 16 residues. The germline V gene encodes CDR1 LGHDT and CDR2 YNNKEL (reference sequence). The CDR3 nucleotides read TGTGCCACCAGCCAAGTATCAGCAGGGCGAGGCGGGGAGCTGTTTTTT. Amino acid sequence: CATSQVSAGRGGELFF.

This clonotype was seen repeatedly, ten times or more. The J gene is TRBJ2-1, the V gene TRBV12-3 or TRBV12-4, with D unclear. CDR3 length: 14 residues. V was trimmed by 6 bases and J by 0 bases, leaving 9 bases between them. The CDR3: CASRRMSSYNEQFF. DNA of the CDR3: TGTGCCAGCAGACGTATGAGCTCCTACAATGAGCAGTTCTTC.

The table lists this clonotype with many counts. The chain joins TRBV5-1 to TRBJ2-6, with 10 bases matching TRBD2. The CDR3 runs to 22 residues. Germline loops: CDR1 SGHRS, CDR2 YFSETQ. The trim removed 1 base at V and 2 bases at J, leaving 18 bases unmatched. CDR3 amino acids: CASSLSARRASGSLAGANVLTF. CDR3 in DNA: TGCGCCAGCAGCTTGTCTGCCAGGCGGGCTAGCGGGAGTCTAGCTGGGGCCAACGTCCTGACTTTC.

This chain uses TRBV24-1 with TRBJ2-3; 13 nucleotides agree with TRBD2. The V gene end was trimmed by 4 bases and the J gene end by 6 bases; junction bases not matched to a gene: 6. CDR3 size: 16 residues. Looked up from germline, CDR1 is KGHDR and CDR2 is SFDVKD. CDR3 region: CATSDPTSGRSDTQYF. For the CDR3, the DNA is TGTGCCACCAGTGACCCGACTAGCGGGAGGTCGGATACGCAGTATTTT.

This clonotype appeared many times. The CDR3 loop is CSARALKETQYF. CDR3 sequence (DNA): TGCAGTGCTAGAGCCCTGAAAGAGACCCAGTACTTC. This chain connects TRBV20-1 to TRBJ2-5, with D hard to call. V was trimmed by 1 base and J by 3 bases, leaving 6 bases between them. The length of the CDR3 is 12 residues. CDR1 is DFQATT and CDR2 is SNEGSKA in the germline V gene (reference sequence).

This rearrangement joins TRBV10-3 to TRBJ2-1, with D unresolved. V gave up 6 bases and J gave up 3 bases, with 18 bases separating them. The CDR3 loop spans 16 amino acids. Germline assignment: CDR1 ENHRY and CDR2 SYGVKD. The CDR3 region is CAISPGLPSCYNEQFF. The CDR3 bases are TGTGCCATCAGCCCCGGGCTCCCCTCGTGCTACAATGAGCAGTTCTTC.

This clonotype was detected a few times. The chain employs TRBV12-3 or TRBV12-4 and TRBJ1-1, with 7 positions matching TRBD1. This CDR3 is 13 amino acids long. Trimming at V came to 6 bases and at J to 7 bases, leaving 8 bases not matched to a gene. This chain's CDR3 is CASRQTGVGEAFF. CDR3 DNA sequence: TGTGCCAGCAGGCAAACAGGGGTGGGTGAAGCTTTCTTT.

This clonotype was seen only a few times. V is TRBV11-2 and J is TRBJ2-3; 10 bases fit TRBD2. The junction had 6 bases not matched to a gene; V was cut back by 5 bases and J by 4 bases. The CDR3 has 15 amino acids. Germline lookup yields CDR1 SGHAT and CDR2 FQNNGV. The CDR3 region has the DNA TGTGCCAGCAGCCGCACTAGCGGGACTTCAGATACGCAGTATTTT. Protein: CASSRTSGTSDTQYF.

In DNA, the CDR3 is TGTGCCAGCAGTGAAGGGGTAGCGGGAGGAAGCACAGATACGCAGTATTTT. Translation gives CASSEGVAGGSTDTQYF. The chain joins TRBV6-1 to TRBJ2-3, with TRBD2 matching over 10 bases. The CDR3 spans 17 residues. The V and J ends lost 1 base and 0 bases, in that order; junction bases with no gene match: 4. Germline CDR1 is MNHNS and CDR2 is SASEGT.